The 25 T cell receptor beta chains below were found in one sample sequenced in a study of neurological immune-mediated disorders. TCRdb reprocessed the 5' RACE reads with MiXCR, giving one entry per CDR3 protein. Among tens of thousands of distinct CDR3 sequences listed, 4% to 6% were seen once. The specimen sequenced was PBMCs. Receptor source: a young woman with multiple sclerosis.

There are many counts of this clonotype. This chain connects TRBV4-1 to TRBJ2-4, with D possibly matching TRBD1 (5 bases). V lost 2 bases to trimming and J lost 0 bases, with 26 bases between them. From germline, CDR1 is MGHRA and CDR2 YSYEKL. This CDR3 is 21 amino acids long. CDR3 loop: CASSQTSNQGPTRLAKNIQYF. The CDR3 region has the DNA TGCGCCAGCAGCCAAACCTCAAACCAGGGCCCCACCAGACTAGCCAAAAACATTCAGTACTTC.

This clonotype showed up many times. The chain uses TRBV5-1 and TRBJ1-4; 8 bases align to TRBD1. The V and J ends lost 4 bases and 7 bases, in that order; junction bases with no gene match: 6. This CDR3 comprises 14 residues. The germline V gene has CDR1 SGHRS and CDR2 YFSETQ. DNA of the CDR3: TGCGCCAGCAGCACCGGGACAGGCGGTGAAAAACTGTTTTTT. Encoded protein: CASSTGTGGEKLFF.

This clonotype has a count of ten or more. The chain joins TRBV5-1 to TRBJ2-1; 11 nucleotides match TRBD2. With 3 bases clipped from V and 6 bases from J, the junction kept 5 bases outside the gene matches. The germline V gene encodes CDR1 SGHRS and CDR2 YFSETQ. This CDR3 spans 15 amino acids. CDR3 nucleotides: TGCGCCAGCAGCTCCCTTAGCGGGAGGGCCAATGAGCAGTTCTTC. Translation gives CASSSLSGRANEQFF. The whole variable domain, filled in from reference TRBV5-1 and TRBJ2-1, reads KAGVTQTPRYLIKTRGQQVTLSCSPISGHRSVSWYQQTPGQGLQFLFEYFSETQRNKGNFPGRFSGRQFSNSRSEMNVSTLELGDSALYLCASSSLSGRANEQFFGPGTRLTVL.

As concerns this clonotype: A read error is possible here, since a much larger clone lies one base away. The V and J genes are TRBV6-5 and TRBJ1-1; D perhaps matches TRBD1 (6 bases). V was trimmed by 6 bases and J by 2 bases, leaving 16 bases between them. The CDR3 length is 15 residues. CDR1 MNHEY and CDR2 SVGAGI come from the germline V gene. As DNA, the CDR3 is TGTGCCAGCAGACCTCACGGGGGGCGCAACACTGAAGCTTTCTTT. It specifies CASRPHGGRNTEAFF.

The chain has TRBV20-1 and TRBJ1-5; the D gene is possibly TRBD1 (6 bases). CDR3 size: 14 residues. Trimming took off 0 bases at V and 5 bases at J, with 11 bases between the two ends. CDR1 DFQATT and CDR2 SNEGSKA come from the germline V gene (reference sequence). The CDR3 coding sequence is TGCAGTGCTAGAGAAGGGGGGGTCCATCAGCCCCAGCATTTT. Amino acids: CSAREGGVHQPQHF.

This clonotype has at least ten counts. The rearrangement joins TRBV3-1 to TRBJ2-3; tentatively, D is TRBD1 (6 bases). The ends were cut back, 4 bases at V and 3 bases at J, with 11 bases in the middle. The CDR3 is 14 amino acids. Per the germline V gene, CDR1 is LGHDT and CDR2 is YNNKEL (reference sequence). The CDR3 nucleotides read TGTGCCAGCAGCCCCAACAGGGTGACAGATACGCAGTATTTT. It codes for CASSPNRVTDTQYF.

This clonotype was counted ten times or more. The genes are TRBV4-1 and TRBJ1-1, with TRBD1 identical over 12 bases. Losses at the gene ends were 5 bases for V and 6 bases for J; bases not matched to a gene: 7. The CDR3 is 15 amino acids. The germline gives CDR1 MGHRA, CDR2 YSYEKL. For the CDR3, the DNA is TGCGCCAGCAGCTCCCTGCGGGACAGGGGGCCTGAAGCTTTCTTT. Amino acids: CASSSLRDRGPEAFF.

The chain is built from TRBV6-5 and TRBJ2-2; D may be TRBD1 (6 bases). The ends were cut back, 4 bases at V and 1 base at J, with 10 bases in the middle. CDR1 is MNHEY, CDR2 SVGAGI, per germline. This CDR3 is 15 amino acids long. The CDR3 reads CASSSRDKNTGELFF. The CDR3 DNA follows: TGTGCCAGCAGTTCTCGGGACAAGAACACCGGGGAGCTGTTTTTT.

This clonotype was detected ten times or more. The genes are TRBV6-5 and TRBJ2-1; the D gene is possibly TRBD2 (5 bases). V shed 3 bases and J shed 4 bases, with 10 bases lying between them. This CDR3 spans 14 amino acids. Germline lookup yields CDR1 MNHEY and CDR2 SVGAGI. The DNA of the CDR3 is TGTGCCAGCAGTTATGATGCGGGTTACAATGAGCAGTTCTTC. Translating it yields CASSYDAGYNEQFF.

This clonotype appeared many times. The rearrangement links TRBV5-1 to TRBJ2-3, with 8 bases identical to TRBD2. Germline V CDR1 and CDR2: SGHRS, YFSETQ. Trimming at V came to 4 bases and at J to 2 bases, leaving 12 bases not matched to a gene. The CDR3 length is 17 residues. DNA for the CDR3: TGCGCCAGCAGCAGCAGTACCAGCGGGAGTTCCACAGATACGCAGTATTTT. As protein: CASSSSTSGSSTDTQYF.

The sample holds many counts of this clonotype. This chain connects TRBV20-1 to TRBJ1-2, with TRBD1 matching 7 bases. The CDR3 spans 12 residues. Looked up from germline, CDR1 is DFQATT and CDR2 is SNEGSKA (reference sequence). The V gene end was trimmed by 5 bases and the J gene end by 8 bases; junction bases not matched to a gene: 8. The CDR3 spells CSALKGAGGYTF. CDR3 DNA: TGCAGTGCTCTTAAGGGGGCGGGAGGCTACACCTTC.

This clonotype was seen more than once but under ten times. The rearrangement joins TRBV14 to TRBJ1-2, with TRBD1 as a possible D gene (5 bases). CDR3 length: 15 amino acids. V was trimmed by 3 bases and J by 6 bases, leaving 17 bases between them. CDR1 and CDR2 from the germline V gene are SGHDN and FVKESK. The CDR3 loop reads CASSQGTATPDGYTF. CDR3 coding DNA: TGTGCCAGCAGCCAGGGGACGGCTACCCCGGATGGCTACACCTTC.

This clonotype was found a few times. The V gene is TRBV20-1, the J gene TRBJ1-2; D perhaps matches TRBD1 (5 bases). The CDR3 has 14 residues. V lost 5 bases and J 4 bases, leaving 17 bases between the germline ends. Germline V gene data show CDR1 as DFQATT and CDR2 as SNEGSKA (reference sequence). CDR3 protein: CSASPGEVGYGYTF. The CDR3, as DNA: TGCAGTGCTTCTCCGGGGGAAGTCGGCTATGGCTACACCTTC.

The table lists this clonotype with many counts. The CDR3 loop reads CASTPAGVMGTQYF. The CDR3, as DNA: TGTGCCAGCACCCCCGCGGGAGTTATGGGGACCCAGTACTTC. This chain connects TRBV6-5 to TRBJ2-5; 7 bases agree with TRBD2. Germline V gene data show CDR1 as MNHEY and CDR2 as SVGAGI. The V and J ends lost 7 bases and 7 bases, in that order; junction bases with no gene match: 12. The CDR3 extends over 14 amino acids.

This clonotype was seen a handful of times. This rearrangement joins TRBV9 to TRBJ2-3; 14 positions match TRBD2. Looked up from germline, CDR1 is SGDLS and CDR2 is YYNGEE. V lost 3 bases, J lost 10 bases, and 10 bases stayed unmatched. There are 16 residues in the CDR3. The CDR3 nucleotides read TGTGCCAGCAGCGAGACCCCCGGGACTAGCGGGAGCGCGCAGTATTTT. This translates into CASSETPGTSGSAQYF.

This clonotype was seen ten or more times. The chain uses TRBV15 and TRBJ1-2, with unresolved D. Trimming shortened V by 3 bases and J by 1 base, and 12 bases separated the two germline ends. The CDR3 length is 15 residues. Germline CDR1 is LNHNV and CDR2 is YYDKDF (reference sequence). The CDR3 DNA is TGTGCCACCAGCAGTCAGAGAGGACTTAACTATGGCTACACCTTC. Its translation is CATSSQRGLNYGYTF.

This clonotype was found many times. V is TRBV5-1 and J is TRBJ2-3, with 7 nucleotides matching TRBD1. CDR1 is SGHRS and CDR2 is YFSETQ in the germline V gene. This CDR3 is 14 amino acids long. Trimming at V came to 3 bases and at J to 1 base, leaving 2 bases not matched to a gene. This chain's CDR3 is CASSYGQGTDTQYF. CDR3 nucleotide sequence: TGCGCCAGCAGCTATGGACAGGGCACAGATACGCAGTATTTT.

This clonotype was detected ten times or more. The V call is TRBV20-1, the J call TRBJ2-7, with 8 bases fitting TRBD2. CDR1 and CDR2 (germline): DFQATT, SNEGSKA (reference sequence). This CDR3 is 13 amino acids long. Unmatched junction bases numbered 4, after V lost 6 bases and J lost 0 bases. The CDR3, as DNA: TGCAGTGCAGGACTAGCAAGCTCCTACGAGCAGTACTTC. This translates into CSAGLASSYEQYF.

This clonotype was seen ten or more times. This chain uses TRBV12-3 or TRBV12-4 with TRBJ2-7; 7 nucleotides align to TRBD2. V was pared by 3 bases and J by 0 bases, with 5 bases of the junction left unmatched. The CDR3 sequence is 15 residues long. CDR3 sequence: CASSLSGTSSYEQYF. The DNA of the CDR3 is TGTGCCAGCAGTTTGAGCGGGACGTCCTCCTACGAGCAGTACTTC.

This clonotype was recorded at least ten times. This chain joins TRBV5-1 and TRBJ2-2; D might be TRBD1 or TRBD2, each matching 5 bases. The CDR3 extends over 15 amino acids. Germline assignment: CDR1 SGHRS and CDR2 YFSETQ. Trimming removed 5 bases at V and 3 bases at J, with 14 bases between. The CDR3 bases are TGCGCCAGCAGTCCCAGGGACCCTCACACCGGGGAGCTGTTTTTT. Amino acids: CASSPRDPHTGELFF.

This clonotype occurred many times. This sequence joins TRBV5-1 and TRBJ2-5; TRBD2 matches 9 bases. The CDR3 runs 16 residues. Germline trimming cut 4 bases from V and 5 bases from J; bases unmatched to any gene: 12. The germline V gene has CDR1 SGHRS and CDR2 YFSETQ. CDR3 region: CASSANPGLASETQYF. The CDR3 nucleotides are TGCGCCAGCAGCGCAAACCCGGGACTAGCTTCGGAGACCCAGTACTTC.

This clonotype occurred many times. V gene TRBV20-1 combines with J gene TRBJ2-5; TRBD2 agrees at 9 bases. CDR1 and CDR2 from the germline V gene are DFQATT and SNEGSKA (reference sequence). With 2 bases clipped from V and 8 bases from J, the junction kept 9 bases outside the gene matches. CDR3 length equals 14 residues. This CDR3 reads CSARPLAGLPTQYF. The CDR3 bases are TGCAGTGCTAGACCACTAGCGGGCCTCCCTACCCAGTACTTC.

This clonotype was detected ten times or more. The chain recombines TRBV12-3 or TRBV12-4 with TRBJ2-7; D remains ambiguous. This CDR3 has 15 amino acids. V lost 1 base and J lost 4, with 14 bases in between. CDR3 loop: CASSLGRGLRYEQYF. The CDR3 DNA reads TGTGCCAGCAGTTTAGGCAGAGGTTTACGTTACGAGCAGTACTTC.

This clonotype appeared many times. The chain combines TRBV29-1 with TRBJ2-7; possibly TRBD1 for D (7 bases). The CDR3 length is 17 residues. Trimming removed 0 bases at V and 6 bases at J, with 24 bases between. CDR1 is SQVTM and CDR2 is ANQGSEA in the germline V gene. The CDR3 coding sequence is TGCAGCGTTGAAGATAGTAGTGGTGCCAGGGGGGCGTGCGAGCAGTACGTC. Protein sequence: CSVEDSSGARGACEQYV.

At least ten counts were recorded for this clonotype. CDR3 DNA: TGTGCCAGCAGCTTAGGTGGAGCGGGAGGGGCAGATACGCAGTATTTT. It yields the protein CASSLGGAGGADTQYF. The rearrangement links TRBV7-6 to TRBJ2-3; 10 nucleotides agree with TRBD2. The germline gives CDR1 SGHVS, CDR2 FNYEAQ. The CDR3 sequence is 16 residues long. Germline trimming cut 1 base from V and 4 bases from J; bases unmatched to any gene: 5.